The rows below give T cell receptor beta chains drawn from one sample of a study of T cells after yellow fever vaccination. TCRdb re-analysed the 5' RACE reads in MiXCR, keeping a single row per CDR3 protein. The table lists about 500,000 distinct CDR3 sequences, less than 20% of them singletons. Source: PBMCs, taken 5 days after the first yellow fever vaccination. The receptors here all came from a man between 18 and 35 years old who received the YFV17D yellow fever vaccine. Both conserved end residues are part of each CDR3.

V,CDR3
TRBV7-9,CASSPPSPSYNEQFF
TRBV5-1,CASTLMEGSADTQYF
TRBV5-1,CASSFDGQPNYGYTF
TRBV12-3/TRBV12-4,CASSKDRVIDTQYF
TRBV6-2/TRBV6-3,CASSYSPGEYYGYTF
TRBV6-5,CASSYRLAGNTGELFF
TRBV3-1,CASSRVDGGYEQFF
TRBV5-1,CASSLDNLGNEQFF
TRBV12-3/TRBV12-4,CASSFSGKLFF
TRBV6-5,CASSYSRQAPQYF
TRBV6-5,CASSHSGGTNYGYTF
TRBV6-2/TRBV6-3,CASGDPGAGQTQYF
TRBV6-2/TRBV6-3,CASSYDLGPQHF
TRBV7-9,CASSLPWGRGTDTQYF
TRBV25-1,CASSGRGYEQYF
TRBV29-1,CSVELQTAPYNEQFF
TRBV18,CASSSRTIQNTEAFF
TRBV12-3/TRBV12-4,CASIPSLAGGSYNEQFF